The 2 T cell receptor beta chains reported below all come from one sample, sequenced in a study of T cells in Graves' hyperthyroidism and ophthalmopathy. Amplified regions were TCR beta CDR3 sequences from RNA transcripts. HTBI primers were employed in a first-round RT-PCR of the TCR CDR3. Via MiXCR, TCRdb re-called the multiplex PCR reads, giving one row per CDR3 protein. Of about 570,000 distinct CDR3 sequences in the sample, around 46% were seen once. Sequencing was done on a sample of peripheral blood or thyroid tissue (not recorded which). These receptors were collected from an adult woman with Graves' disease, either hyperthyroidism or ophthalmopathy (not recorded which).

CDR3 amino acids: CATSSRGGGQVNSPLHF. In DNA, the CDR3 is TGTGCCACCAGCAGCCGAGGCGGAGGCCAGGTTAATTCACCCCTCCACTTT. The chain joins TRBV15 to TRBJ1-6; D not certain. This CDR3 contains 17 residues. Trimming cost V 3 bases and J 6 bases, with 18 bases left between them. CDR1 LNHNV and CDR2 YYDKDF come from the germline V gene (reference sequence).

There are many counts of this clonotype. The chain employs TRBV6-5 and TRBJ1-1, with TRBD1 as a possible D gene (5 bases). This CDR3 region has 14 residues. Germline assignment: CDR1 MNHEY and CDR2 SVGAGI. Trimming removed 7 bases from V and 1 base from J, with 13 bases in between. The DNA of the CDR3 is TGTGCCAGCAATAGAAAAGGGACGAACACTGAAGCTTTCTTT. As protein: CASNRKGTNTEAFF.